A single sample gave rise to the 22 T cell receptor beta chains below, sequenced in a study of blood T cell repertoires in COVID-19. Sequenced by immunoSEQ multiplex PCR; TCRdb stores in-frame clones only, minus some. The sample gives about 200,000 clones, about three quarters of which show up once; around 5.1% is in the top ten. Sequenced material: peripheral blood. These receptors all come from a woman aged 70-85 years with acute or convalescent COVID-19.

The chain carries TRBV29-1 and TRBJ1-1, with a possible D match to TRBD1 (5 bases). Germline V gene lookup returns CDR1 SQVTM and CDR2 ANQGSEA. V lost 6 bases to trimming and J lost 1 base, with 9 bases between them. The CDR3 spans 12 residues. The chain's CDR3 is CSVTDENTEAFF. CDR3 DNA: TGCAGCGTGACAGACGAGAACACTGAAGCTTTCTTT.

The DNA of the CDR3 is TGCGCCAGCAGCCACCTAGCGGAGGTGAACACCGGGGAGCTGTTTTTT. This gives the protein CASSHLAEVNTGELFF. The chain carries TRBV4-1 and TRBJ2-2, with TRBD2 matching 7 bases. Trimming cost V 3 bases and J 1 base; bases outside gene matches: 5. The CDR3 extends over 16 amino acids. The germline gives CDR1 MGHRA, CDR2 YSYEKL.

This chain uses TRBV2 with TRBJ2-5; 7 bases are a match to TRBD2. The CDR3 is made up of 12 amino acids. The germline gives CDR1 SNHLY, CDR2 FYNNEI. The V gene end was trimmed by 6 bases and the J gene end by 4 bases; junction bases not matched to a gene: 2. Written as DNA, the CDR3 is TGTGCCAGCAGCGGCGGGGGAGAGACCCAGTACTTC. Translation gives CASSGGGETQYF.

V gene TRBV19 combines with J gene TRBJ1-5; 10 bases align to TRBD1. There are 15 residues in the CDR3. Germline loops: CDR1 LNHDA, CDR2 SQIVND (reference sequence). Trimming at V came to 5 bases and at J to 5 bases, leaving 6 bases not matched to a gene. The CDR3 region has the DNA TGTGCCAGTAGTCGGGACAGGGGAGGCGATCAGCCCCAGCATTTT. It encodes CASSRDRGGDQPQHF.

The genes are TRBV7-9 and TRBJ2-1; 13 nucleotides match TRBD2. The CDR3 consists of 17 residues. V was pared by 2 bases and J by 6 bases, with 7 bases of the junction left unmatched. Looked up from germline, CDR1 is SEHNR and CDR2 is FQNEAQ (reference sequence). CDR3 residues: CASSLFRTSGSLNEQFF. The CDR3 bases are TGTGCCAGCAGCTTATTTCGGACTAGCGGGAGTCTCAATGAGCAGTTCTTC.

This clone was counted a few times. The rearrangement uses TRBV5-1 and TRBJ1-1, with D unclear. Looked up from germline, CDR1 is SGHRS and CDR2 is YFSETQ. V gave up 2 bases and J gave up 3 bases, with 11 bases separating them. The CDR3 extends over 14 amino acids. CDR3 residues: CASSLRGVDTEAFF. In DNA, the CDR3 is TGCGCCAGCAGCTTACGGGGTGTGGACACTGAAGCTTTCTTT.

V gene TRBV18 combines with J gene TRBJ2-3; 8 positions match TRBD2. The CDR3 extends over 16 amino acids. V was pared by 3 bases and J by 2 bases, with 7 bases of the junction left unmatched. Looked up from germline, CDR1 is KGHSH and CDR2 is LQKENI. CDR3 DNA: TGTGCCAGCTCACCCTTCACGGGAGGGCCCACAGATACGCAGTATTTT. This sequence encodes CASSPFTGGPTDTQYF.

This clone has only a few counts. Sequence at one end of the junction differs from germline and may be a read error. The chain links TRBV7-7 to TRBJ2-2; perhaps TRBD2 as D (5 bases). CDR1 and CDR2 (germline): SSHAT, FNYEAQ (reference sequence). The CDR3 spans 14 residues. CDR3 loop: CASSLARGNGELFF. The DNA of the CDR3 is TGTGCTAGCAGCTTAGCGAGAGGGAACGGGGAGCTGTTTTTT.

This clone appeared a single time. The rearrangement links TRBV24-1 to TRBJ2-1; 13 bases agree with TRBD2. The CDR3 is 16 amino acids. V was clipped by 3 bases and J by 4 bases; unmatched bases: 2. Germline V lookup: CDR1 KGHDR, CDR2 SFDVKD. The CDR3 reads CATSDTSGREYNEQFF. CDR3 sequence (DNA): TGTGCCACCAGTGATACTAGCGGGAGGGAGTACAATGAGCAGTTCTTC.

CDR3 residues: CASRAENTGELFF. The DNA for the CDR3 is TGTGCCAGCAGGGCGGAGAACACCGGGGAGCTGTTTTTT. The chain combines TRBV2 with TRBJ2-2; no reliable D call. CDR1 is SNHLY and CDR2 is FYNNEI in the germline V gene. The CDR3 runs 13 residues. V was shortened by 6 bases and J by 1 base, with 6 bases between the two germline ends.

The chain carries TRBV2 and TRBJ2-7; possible D gene TRBD2, 6 bases. Trimming pared 8 bases from V and 1 base from J, leaving 15 bases between. The CDR3 loop spans 14 amino acids. Germline values: CDR1 SNHLY, CDR2 FYNNEI. Written as DNA, the CDR3 is TGTGCCAGCTATGACGGGACTGCTTCCTACGAGCAGTACTTC. Its protein product is CASYDGTASYEQYF.

The CDR3, as DNA: TGCAGTGCTAGTCTCACTTATAGCAATCAGCCCCAGCATTTT. It is translated as CSASLTYSNQPQHF. This rearrangement joins TRBV20-1 to TRBJ1-5; D not certain. V was cut by 3 bases and J by 0 bases, with 9 bases left in between. Germline V lookup: CDR1 DFQATT, CDR2 SNEGSKA (reference sequence). The CDR3 contains 14 residues.

J is TRBJ1-6 and V is TRBV3-1 (or the pseudogene TRBV3-2); possible D gene TRBD1, 5 bases. Trimming took off 1 base at V and 4 bases at J, with 8 bases between the two ends. The CDR3 extends over 15 amino acids. Germline V lookup: CDR1 LGHDT, CDR2 YNNKEL (reference sequence). This CDR3 reads CASSQGGHYNSPLHF. In DNA, the CDR3 is TGTGCCAGCAGCCAAGGTGGACATTATAATTCACCCCTCCACTTT.

The rearrangement joins TRBV27 to TRBJ2-2, with 8 bases lining up with TRBD2. The CDR3 has 17 residues. Germline-derived CDR1 and CDR2 are MNHEY and SMNVEV (reference sequence). The V gene end was trimmed by 3 bases and the J gene end by 4 bases; junction bases not matched to a gene: 10. As DNA, the CDR3 is TGTGCCAGCAGTTTTGGCTCGGGAGGGCCCGGCACCGGGGAGCTGTTTTTT. It is translated as CASSFGSGGPGTGELFF.

The chain carries TRBV12-5 and TRBJ2-3; 7 nucleotides line up with TRBD1. The V gene's germline CDR1 is LGHNT and CDR2 FRNRAP. The CDR3 is 13 amino acids. Trimming took 6 bases from V and 5 from J; bases not matched to a gene: 5. This CDR3 reads CASGLQGVDTQYF. CDR3 DNA: TGTGCTAGTGGGTTGCAGGGGGTAGATACGCAGTATTTT.

This clone showed up many times. The chain employs TRBV2 and TRBJ2-7; 7 bases are a match to TRBD1. Germline V gene lookup returns CDR1 SNHLY and CDR2 FYNNEI. Trimming removed 7 bases from V and 0 bases from J; junction bases left unmatched: 9. The CDR3 extends over 15 amino acids. CDR3 amino acids: CASIRTGDSSYEQYF. CDR3 bases: TGTGCCAGCATACGGACAGGTGATAGCTCCTACGAGCAGTACTTC.

The chain recombines TRBV7-2 with TRBJ2-4, with 11 bases that match TRBD2. V gave up 5 bases and J gave up 5 bases; unmatched junction bases: 2. CDR1 is SGHTA, CDR2 FQGNSA, per germline. This CDR3 is built from 14 residues. In nucleotides, the CDR3 is TGTGCCAGCAGCCCGGGACTAGCGGAAAACATTCAGTACTTC. Translation gives CASSPGLAENIQYF.

Only a few counts were recorded for this clone. The chain links TRBV27 to TRBJ2-2; no clear D. V was pared by 5 bases and J by 6 bases, with 16 bases between. The CDR3 has 15 residues. Germline assignment: CDR1 MNHEY and CDR2 SMNVEV (reference sequence). Written as DNA, the CDR3 is TGTGCCAGCAGTCCCACATACTATACTCCCGGGGAGCTGTTTTTT. Amino acid sequence: CASSPTYYTPGELFF.

The chain has TRBV7-9 and TRBJ2-3; D is possibly TRBD2 (6 bases). This CDR3 contains 16 residues. V gave up 1 base and J gave up 2 bases, with 13 bases separating them. In germline, CDR1 is SEHNR, CDR2 FQNEAQ (reference sequence). The CDR3 loop is CASSLGEEGYTDTQYF. The CDR3 DNA follows: TGTGCCAGCAGCTTAGGAGAGGAGGGCTACACAGATACGCAGTATTTT.

The gene calls are TRBV11-2 and TRBJ2-3; 10 nucleotides align to TRBD2. Germline V gene lookup returns CDR1 SGHAT and CDR2 FQNNGV. This CDR3 has 13 residues. V lost 5 bases, J lost 4 bases, and 0 bases stayed unmatched. The DNA of the CDR3 is TGTGCCAGCAGCCTAGCGGGGGCAGATACGCAGTATTTT. Its protein product is CASSLAGADTQYF.

The table lists this clone with a count of one. The rearrangement joins TRBV3-1 (or the pseudogene TRBV3-2) to TRBJ2-7, with 8 positions matching TRBD2. In germline, CDR1 is LGHDT, CDR2 YNNKEL (reference sequence). V was clipped by 2 bases and J by 1 base; unmatched bases: 4. The CDR3 has 15 amino acids. CDR3 amino acids: CASSQLAGLSYEQYF. The CDR3 nucleotides read TGTGCCAGCAGCCAACTAGCGGGCCTATCCTACGAGCAGTACTTC.

V and J are TRBV18 and TRBJ1-4; no definite D call. The germline CDR1 and CDR2 sequences are KGHSH and LQKENI. V lost 2 bases to trimming and J lost 3 bases, with 10 bases between them. This CDR3 comprises 15 residues. The CDR3 protein is CASSPSRVANEKLFF. CDR3 coding DNA: TGTGCCAGCTCACCATCGAGGGTGGCTAATGAAAAACTGTTTTTT.